Listed below are T cell receptor beta chains from one sample, sequenced in a study of immune heterogeneity within non-small cell lung tumors. TCRdb re-called the multiplex PCR reads with MiXCR, one entry per CDR3 protein. Here the sample spans 5,000 to 6,000 distinct CDR3 sequences, 21% being singletons. Sequenced material: lung tumor tissue. The receptors shown here come from a woman aged 60-75 years with non-small cell lung cancer. CDR3s include the opening cysteine and the closing phenylalanine or tryptophan. The order of the fields is V gene, clone size, J gene, D gene, CDR3 protein, CDR3 DNA. A D gene is named only where the DNA matches it firmly. Size values are once, few and many counts, or a class for expanded clones, and some rows have none.

>TRBV2|medium-sized|TRBJ1-5|-
CASSDTYSNQPQHF
TGTGCCAGCAGCGATACATATAGCAATCAGCCCCAGCATTTT
>TRBV19|medium-sized|TRBJ1-6|TRBD1
CASSIVAGGGSPLHF
TGTGCCAGTAGTATAGTGGCAGGGGGTGGATCACCCCTCCACTTT
>TRBV12-3/TRBV12-4|medium-sized|TRBJ1-2|TRBD1
CASSLAGTGTSGTF
TGTGCCAGCAGTTTAGCGGGGACAGGGACGTCGGGGACCTTC
>TRBV7-3|large|TRBJ1-3|-
CASSLSGGFGNTIYF
TGTGCCAGCAGCTTATCTGGGGGTTTCGGAAACACCATATATTTT
>TRBV9|many|TRBJ2-1|TRBD1
CASSAGGNNEQFF
TGTGCCAGCAGCGCAGGGGGTAACAATGAGCAGTTCTTC
>TRBV30|-|TRBJ1-1|-
CAWSKGQANTEDFF
TGTGCCTGGAGTAAAGGGCAGGCGAACACTGAAGATTTCTTT
>TRBV5-1|medium-sized|TRBJ2-1|-
CASSQHFSYNEQFF
TGCGCCAGCAGCCAGCACTTTAGCTACAATGAGCAGTTCTTC
>TRBV5-1|few|TRBJ1-4|-
CASSLATRPGGVEKLFF
TGCGCCAGCAGCTTGGCAACTAGGCCTGGAGGCGTCGAAAAACTGTTTTTT
>TRBV13|-|TRBJ2-2|TRBD2
CASSLGTGGGTGELFF
TGTGCCAGCAGCCTCGGGACCGGGGGGGGCACCGGGGAGCTGTTTTTT
>TRBV3-1|few|TRBJ2-5|-
CASSAVELPQGTQYF
TGTGCCAGCAGCGCCGTTGAGCTACCTCAGGGGACCCAGTACTTC
>TRBV5-1|medium-sized|TRBJ2-7|-
CASSPYVGREQYF
TGCGCCAGCAGCCCTTATGTGGGTAGGGAGCAGTACTTC
>TRBV10-3|medium-sized|TRBJ2-7|TRBD1
CAISTTGTYYEQYF
TGTGCCATCAGCACGACAGGGACCTACTACGAGCAGTACTTC
>TRBV6-4|-|TRBJ2-1|TRBD1
CASSRDRDYNEQFF
TGTGCCAGCAGTCGGGACAGGGACTACAATGAGCAGTTCTTC
>TRBV10-2|few|TRBJ2-5|TRBD2
CASRRLAGEKETQYF
TGCGCCAGCCGGAGACTAGCGGGAGAAAAAGAGACCCAGTACTTC
>TRBV5-1|medium-sized|TRBJ2-3|TRBD2
CASSRLAGSTDTQYF
TGCGCCAGCAGCCGACTAGCGGGTAGCACAGATACGCAGTATTTT
>TRBV7-7|-|TRBJ2-1|TRBD2
CASSLALAGALNEQFF
TGTGCTAGCAGCTTAGCCCTAGCGGGAGCGCTCAATGAGCAGTTCTTC
>TRBV4-2|many|TRBJ1-5|-
CASSQERYSNQPQHF
TGTGCCAGCAGCCAAGAGCGTTATAGCAATCAGCCCCAGCATTTT
>TRBV7-3|medium-sized|TRBJ2-1|-
CASSRSDEQFF
TGTGCCAGCAGTAGGTCCGATGAGCAGTTCTTC
>TRBV28|-|TRBJ2-3|-
CASSSEGSTDTQYF
TGTGCCAGCAGTTCCGAGGGGAGCACAGATACGCAGTATTTT
>TRBV11-2|-|TRBJ2-1|TRBD2
CASSLAGTISYNEQFF
TGTGCCAGCAGCTTAGCCGGGACTATCTCCTACAATGAGCAGTTCTTC
>TRBV6-2/TRBV6-3|-|TRBJ1-5|TRBD1
CASGTGGPRQPKHF
TGTGCCAGCGGTACAGGGGGCCCGAGACAGCCCAAGCATTTT
>TRBV29-1|many|TRBJ1-3|-
CSADAGNTIYF
TGCAGCGCCGACGCCGGAAACACCATATATTTT
>TRBV20-1|few|TRBJ2-1|-
CSARPAVGRYNEQFF
TGCAGTGCTAGACCAGCGGTAGGACGTTACAATGAGCAGTTCTTC
>TRBV5-1|medium-sized|TRBJ1-3|-
CASSFGGPGNTIYF
TGCGCCAGCAGCTTTGGGGGTCCTGGAAACACCATATATTTT
>TRBV25-1|few|TRBJ1-2|-
CASSEYKAPYGYTF
TGTGCCAGCAGTGAATACAAGGCGCCCTATGGCTACACCTTC